Included here is one TCR beta chain sequence, with context. Its antigen is not known. This entry belongs to a study of beta chain features in type 1 diabetes. Findings and caveats of the study: The study found fewer insertions and more deletions at VDJ junctions in type 1 diabetes patients. Shorter templates may be favored by PCR, equally so in patients and controls. Sequencing from cDNA could over-represent high-TCR-expressing cells.

Cell sorting via CD45RO/CCR7/CD25/CD127/CD95/CD27 was performed to obtain CD4+ naive, central memory, regulatory and stem cell-like memory cells. The sequenced template was cDNA made from the entire isolated RNA. The method was immunoSEQ multiplex PCR; TCRdb's version includes in-frame clones alone and lacks a portion of them. The data show hundreds of thousands of clones, around 13% seen once. Germline CDR1 reads ENHRY; CDR2 reads SYGVKD. With 2 bases removed from V and 6 bases from J, the gap between germline ends came to 9 bases. The CDR3 spans 13 residues. Material for sequencing was naive CD4+ T cells from blood. V usage is TRBV10-3 and J usage is TRBJ2-3; TRBD2 might be the D (6 bases). This TCR was recovered from a man aged 30 to 45 in good health. CDR3 residues: CAISEPSADTQYF. The CDR3 nucleotides read TGTGCCATCAGTGAGCCTAGCGCTGATACGCAGTATTTT.